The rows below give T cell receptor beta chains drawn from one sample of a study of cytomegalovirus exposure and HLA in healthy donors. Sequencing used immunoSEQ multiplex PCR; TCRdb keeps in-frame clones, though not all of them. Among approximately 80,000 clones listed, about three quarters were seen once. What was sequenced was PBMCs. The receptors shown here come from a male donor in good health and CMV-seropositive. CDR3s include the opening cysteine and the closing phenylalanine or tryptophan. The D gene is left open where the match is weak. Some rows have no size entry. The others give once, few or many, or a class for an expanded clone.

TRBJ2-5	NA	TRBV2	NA	CASSRGMVQETQYF	TGTGCCAGCAGTAGGGGTATGGTCCAAGAGACCCAGTACTTC
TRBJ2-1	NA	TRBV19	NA	CASSKPLGLKYNEQFF	TGTGCCAGTTCCAAACCCTTGGGACTTAAGTACAATGAGCAGTTCTTC
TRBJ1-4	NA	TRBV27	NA	CASSLRGLEKLFF	TGTGCCAGCAGTTTAAGGGGCCTGGAAAAACTGTTTTTT
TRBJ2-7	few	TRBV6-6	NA	CASSNIQGTSYEQYF	TGTGCCAGCAGTAACATCCAGGGAACCTCCTACGAGCAGTACTTC
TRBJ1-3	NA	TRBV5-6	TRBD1	CASSLITGVGNTIYF	TGTGCCAGCAGCCTGATAACAGGGGTCGGAAACACCATATATTTT
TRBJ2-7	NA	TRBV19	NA	CASSIETVFPSHEQYF	TGTGCCAGTAGTATCGAAACAGTTTTCCCTTCTCACGAGCAGTACTTC
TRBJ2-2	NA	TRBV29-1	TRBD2	CSVRRAGVGPGELFF	TGCAGCGTTCGGAGAGCGGGAGTAGGTCCCGGGGAGCTGTTTTTT
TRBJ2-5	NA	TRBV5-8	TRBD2	CASSLALLAGVRETQYF	TGTGCCAGCAGCTTGGCCTTGCTAGCGGGAGTGAGGGAGACCCAGTACTTC
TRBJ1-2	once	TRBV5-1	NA	CASSYRGPNYGYTF	TGCGCCAGCAGTTATAGGGGCCCAAACTATGGCTACACCTTC
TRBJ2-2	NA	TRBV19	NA	CASTIGGGASLSGELFF	TGTGCCAGTACTATAGGAGGGGGCGCGAGCCTTTCCGGGGAGCTGTTTTTT
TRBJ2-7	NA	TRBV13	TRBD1	CAISLETGTAKSSYEQYF	TGTGCCATCAGCTTAGAGACCGGGACAGCAAAAAGCTCCTACGAGCAGTACTTC
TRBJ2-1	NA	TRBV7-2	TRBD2	CASRPPSRLAGQYNEQFF	TGTGCCAGCAGACCCCCGTCGAGGCTAGCGGGACAATACAATGAGCAGTTCTTC
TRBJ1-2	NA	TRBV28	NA	CASRYPLGQLYGYTF	TGTGCCAGCAGATACCCATTAGGACAGCTCTATGGCTACACCTTC
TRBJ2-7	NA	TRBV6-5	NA	CASRTGLGSHEQYF	TGTGCCAGCAGGACGGGACTGGGTTCGCACGAGCAGTACTTC
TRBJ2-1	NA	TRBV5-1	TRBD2	CASSLDFRASGSGNEQFF	TGCGCCAGCAGCTTGGATTTTAGGGCTAGCGGGAGTGGCAATGAGCAGTTCTTC
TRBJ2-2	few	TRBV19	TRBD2	CASSGSSGYPGELFF	TGTGCCAGTAGTGGGTCTAGCGGGTATCCCGGGGAGCTGTTTTTT
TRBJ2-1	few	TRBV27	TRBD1	CASSPGQVPYNEQFF	TGTGCCAGCAGCCCGGGACAGGTCCCCTACAATGAGCAGTTCTTC
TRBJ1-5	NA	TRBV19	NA	CASSIGRGWGNQPQHF	TGTGCCAGTAGTATAGGGAGGGGATGGGGCAATCAGCCCCAGCATTTT
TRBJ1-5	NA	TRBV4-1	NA	CASSEIGLGPNQPQHF	TGCGCCAGCAGCGAAATTGGCCTGGGGCCCAATCAGCCCCAGCATTTT
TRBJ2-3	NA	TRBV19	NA	CASSIQGSDTQYF	TGTGCCAGTAGTATCCAGGGGTCAGATACGCAGTATTTT
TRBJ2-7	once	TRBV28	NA	CASRKLAASSYEQYF	TGTGCCAGCAGAAAACTAGCCGCAAGCTCCTACGAGCAGTACTTC
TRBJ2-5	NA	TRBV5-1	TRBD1	CASSLLGQGPQETQYF	TGCGCCAGCAGCTTGCTAGGACAGGGTCCTCAAGAGACCCAGTACTTC
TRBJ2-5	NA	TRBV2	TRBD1	CASSLDRVRETQYF	TGTGCCAGCAGCCTTGACAGGGTCCGAGAGACCCAGTACTTC
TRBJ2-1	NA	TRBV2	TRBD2	CASSEAGLAGEQFF	TGTGCCAGCAGTGAAGCGGGACTAGCAGGTGAGCAGTTCTTC
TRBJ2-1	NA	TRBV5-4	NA	CASSTKDRLYNEQFF	TGTGCCAGCAGCACCAAAGACAGGTTATACAATGAGCAGTTCTTC
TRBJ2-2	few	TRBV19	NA	CASSLPGTGELFF	TGTGCCAGTAGTTTACCGGGCACCGGGGAGCTGTTTTTT
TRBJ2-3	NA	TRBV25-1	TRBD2	CASSDRGLAGLTDTQYF	TGTGCCAGCAGTGACAGAGGACTAGCTGGACTAACAGATACGCAGTATTTT
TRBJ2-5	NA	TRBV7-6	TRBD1	CASSWTGESRETQYF	TGTGCCAGCAGTTGGACAGGGGAGTCAAGGGAGACCCAGTACTTC
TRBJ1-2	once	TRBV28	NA	CASSFTGLYGYTF	TGTGCCAGCAGTTTTACAGGGTTGTATGGCTACACCTTC
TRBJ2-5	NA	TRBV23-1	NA	CASSQSDPAQGETQYF	TGCGCCAGCAGTCAATCAGACCCAGCCCAGGGGGAGACCCAGTACTTC
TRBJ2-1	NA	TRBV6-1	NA	CASVTGWSYNEQFF	TGTGCCAGCGTAACAGGGTGGTCCTACAATGAGCAGTTCTTC
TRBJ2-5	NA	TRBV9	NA	CASSVDPGQETQYF	TGTGCCAGCAGCGTAGACCCGGGCCAAGAGACCCAGTACTTC
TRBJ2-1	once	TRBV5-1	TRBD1	CASSTTGQGYNEQFF	TGCGCCAGCAGCACAACGGGACAGGGATACAATGAGCAGTTCTTC
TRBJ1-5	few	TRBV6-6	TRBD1	CASSYLQGARQPQHF	TGTGCCAGCAGTTACCTACAGGGGGCGCGGCAGCCCCAGCATTTT
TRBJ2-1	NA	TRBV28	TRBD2	CASSLVGGGNEQFF	TGTGCCAGCAGTTTAGTCGGGGGGGGCAATGAGCAGTTCTTC
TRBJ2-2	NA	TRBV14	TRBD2	CASSQEVGRGGYTGELFF	TGTGCCAGCAGCCAAGAGGTGGGCCGGGGGGGATACACCGGGGAGCTGTTTTTT
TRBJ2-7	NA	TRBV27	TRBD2	CASSLIPGGVRDEQYF	TGTGCCAGCAGTTTAATCCCGGGAGGTGTAAGGGACGAGCAGTACTTC
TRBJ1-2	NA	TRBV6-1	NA	CASQTVNNYGYTF	TGTGCCAGCCAGACAGTCAATAACTATGGCTACACCTTC
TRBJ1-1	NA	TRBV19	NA	CASNKGHNTEAFF	TGTGCCAGTAATAAAGGACACAACACTGAAGCTTTCTTT
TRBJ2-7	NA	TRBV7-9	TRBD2	CASSPGLAGGYEQYF	TGTGCCAGCAGCCCAGGACTAGCGGGGGGCTACGAGCAGTACTTC
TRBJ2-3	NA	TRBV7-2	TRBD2	CASSPGTSGKGTQYF	TGTGCCAGCAGTCCCGGGACTAGCGGGAAGGGTACGCAGTATTTT
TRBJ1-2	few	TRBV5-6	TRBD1	CASSLSQGSGGYTF	TGTGCCAGCAGCTTATCACAGGGGTCGGGTGGCTACACCTTC
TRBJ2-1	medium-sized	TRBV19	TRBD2	CASSPPMSGVYNEQFF	TGTGCCAGTAGTCCCCCCATGAGCGGGGTTTACAATGAGCAGTTCTTC
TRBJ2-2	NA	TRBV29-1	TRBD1	CSASRGQYTGELFF	TGCAGCGCCTCAAGGGGACAGTACACCGGGGAGCTGTTTTTT
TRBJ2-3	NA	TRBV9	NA	CATGGSLGEDTQYF	TGTGCCACAGGGGGGTCTCTGGGGGAAGATACGCAGTATTTT